This TCR beta chain was sequenced during a study of T cells in Graves' hyperthyroidism and ophthalmopathy (dated by TCRdb to between 2019 and 2020). Concerning the study at large: Peripheral blood was sampled at the time of initial diagnosis, prior to any treatment. A discovery cohort of about 100 patients, about 44 with Graves' ophthalmopathy and 55 to 65 with stable Graves' hyperthyroidism, was used to find distinguishing TCR V-J signatures. An independent validation cohort of under 20 hyperthyroidism patients and approximately 17 patients who later progressed to ophthalmopathy tested prospective prediction of ophthalmopathy. The 75 to 100 discovery patients were randomly split 7:3 into training and test sets. In over five Graves' hyperthyroidism patients, the study also compared T-cell repertoires from thyroid tissue with T-cell repertoires from blood. Following sampling, methimazole starting at 30 mg daily was given to hyperthyroidism patients, and high-dose intravenous methylprednisolone was given to ophthalmopathy patients. The paper describes TCR Vbeta CDR3 sequencing of about 140 peripheral blood samples, made up of 40 to 45 ophthalmopathy patients, roughly 80 hyperthyroidism patients and some 17 progressor patients. Study-level results and caveats: Most expanded thyroid clonotypes (frequency above 0.001) were also detected in blood, a finding suggesting that blood repertoires may reflect thyroid immune responses. In validation, progression to ophthalmopathy was predicted by the model with 70% to 71% sensitivity and roughly 76% specificity, a median of roughly six months before onset. Sample size was not statistically predetermined, and investigators were not blinded to group allocation. A model built on a 13 V-J signature distinguished ophthalmopathy from stable hyperthyroidism, reaching around 88% sensitivity and around 81% specificity in cross-validation and 80%/75% in testing.

Ten or more counts support this clonotype. What this receptor recognizes is not known. No much larger clone exists at a distance of one base, and base qualities are not known. The TCR beta CDR3 regions were amplified from the RNA transcripts. The first round of RT-PCR for the TCR CDR3 was performed with the HTBI primer set and the Qiagen OneStep RT-PCR kit. Libraries were constructed in a second round of multiplex PCR, after which size selection and purification were performed. The libraries were sequenced on an Illumina HiSeq2000 using paired-end 100 bp reads. Per the authors' processing: SOAPnuke was used to process the raw data, throwing out any read that contained adapters or uncalled bases, had a mean Phred below 15, or lacked an exact constant-primer or identifier match. High-quality paired reads were merged with COPE v1.2.5, and unique nucleotide sequences were defined as clonotypes. Clonotypes were aligned to IMGT TRBV, TRBD and TRBJ reference segments using MiTCR v1.1. Analysis was restricted to V-J combinations with a frequency above 0.0001, which covered approximately 99% of repertoires. A TCS score was defined as the ratio between F50 (clonal expansion) and ExV (chaos), using BLOSUM62-based TCRdist between CDR3 peptides within each V-J. Welch's t-statistics and random forest reduced around 550 V-J features to under 15, which were used in a naive Bayes classifier (R e1071). The public sequencing data were trimmed at Q25 with fastp and processed into clonotypes with MiXCR by TCRdb, which kept only in-frame beta chains. Duplicate CDR3 protein sequences are folded into a single record with the most common DNA and genes. TCRdb, not the authors, supplied the V and J calls. This sample has around 250,000 distinct CDR3 sequences in its table, and about 14% of those were observed once. 13% of the sample goes to the ten largest clones.

The hyperthyroidism patients were between 18 and 65 years old and newly diagnosed, with a disease duration of less than 2 months. Patients with uncontrolled infections, other autoimmune diseases, pregnancy or lactation were excluded. Diagnoses were based on clinical symptoms, serum thyroxine and TRAb, thyroid ultrasound and orbital computed tomography. Blood from progressor patients was collected at the time of first diagnosis with hyperthyroidism, before any ophthalmopathy symptoms had appeared. Ficoll-Paque density gradient centrifugation was used to isolate PBMCs from around 10 ml of fresh peripheral blood. Progressor patients were first diagnosed with Graves' hyperthyroidism and then developed ophthalmopathy during follow-up. Total RNA was extracted with Trizol reagent, and quality was checked on an Agilent 2100 Bioanalyzer. This sequence was found in a woman between 40 and 55 years old with Graves' hyperthyroidism that later progressed to Graves' ophthalmopathy. Material for sequencing was blood.

The DNA sequence follows: TGTGCCAGCAGCTTGGACACAGGGCGCTATCAGCCCCAGCATTTT. Its coded protein is CASSLDTGRYQPQHF. The chain links TRBV7-8 with TRBJ1-5; tentative D gene TRBD1, with 6 bases matching. The CDR3, from cysteine to phenylalanine, totals 15 residues. Of all the DNA, just the CDR3 is kept, 45 bases in frame from base 1. V drops 3 bases and J drops 5 bases, leaving 14 bases in between. Based on the germline V gene, the CDR1 and CDR2 sequences are SGHVS and FQNEAQ.